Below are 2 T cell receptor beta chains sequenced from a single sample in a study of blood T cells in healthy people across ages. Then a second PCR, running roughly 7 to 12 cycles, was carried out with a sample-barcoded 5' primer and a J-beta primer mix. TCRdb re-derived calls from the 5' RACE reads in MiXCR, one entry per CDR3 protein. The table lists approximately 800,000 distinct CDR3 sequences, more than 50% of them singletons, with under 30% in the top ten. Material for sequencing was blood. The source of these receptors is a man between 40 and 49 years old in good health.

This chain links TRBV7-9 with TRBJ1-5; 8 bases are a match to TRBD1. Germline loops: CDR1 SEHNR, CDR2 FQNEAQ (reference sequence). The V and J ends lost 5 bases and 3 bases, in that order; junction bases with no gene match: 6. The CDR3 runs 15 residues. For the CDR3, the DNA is TGTGCCAGCAGCACCGACAGGGGAGCCAATCAGCCCCAGCATTTT. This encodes CASSTDRGANQPQHF.

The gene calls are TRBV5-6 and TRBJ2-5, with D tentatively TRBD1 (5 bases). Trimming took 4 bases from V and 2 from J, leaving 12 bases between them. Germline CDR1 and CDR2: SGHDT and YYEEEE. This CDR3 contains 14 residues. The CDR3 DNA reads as TGTGCCAGCAGCGTTAGACAGATTCAAGAGACCCAGTACTTC. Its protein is CASSVRQIQETQYF.